This T cell receptor (beta chain) was retrieved from a study of blood T cell repertoires in COVID-19. Study-level background: Both acute and convalescent COVID-19 samples were obtained from the United States, Italy and Spain. T cells, B-cell-depleted T cells, or PBMCs provided the cDNA or gDNA that served as material.

Participant reports of clinical history set cohort assignment. The CDR3 sequence is 13 residues long. Losses at the gene ends were 6 bases for V and 5 bases for J; bases not matched to a gene: 6. CDR1 SNHLY and CDR2 FYNNEI come from the germline V gene. Under the authors' procedure: Nucleated cell number was recorded as an estimate derived from reference gene primer amplification. Clones were sequenced by immunoSEQ multiplex PCR, and TCRdb holds only the in-frame ones, with some missing. V and J calls and clone size come straight from that table; D and trimming were deduced from the DNA. This sample has 200,000 or so clones, with 65% to 85% found just once.

The TCR was taken from a man aged 35 to 55 who had recovered from COVID-19. The V call is TRBV2, the J call TRBJ2-7, with 8 bases matching TRBD1. Material: PBMCs or T cells enriched from blood (not recorded which). CDR3 nucleotide sequence: TGTGCCAGCAGAGCTGGGACAGGCCACGAGCAGTACTTC. Its translation is CASRAGTGHEQYF.